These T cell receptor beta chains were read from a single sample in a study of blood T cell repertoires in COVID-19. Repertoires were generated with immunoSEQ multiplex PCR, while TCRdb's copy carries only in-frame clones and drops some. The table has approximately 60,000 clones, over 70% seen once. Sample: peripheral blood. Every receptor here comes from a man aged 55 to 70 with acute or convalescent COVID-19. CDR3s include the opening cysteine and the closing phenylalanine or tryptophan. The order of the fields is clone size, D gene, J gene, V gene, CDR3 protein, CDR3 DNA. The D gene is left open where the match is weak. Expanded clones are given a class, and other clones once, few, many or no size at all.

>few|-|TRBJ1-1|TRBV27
CASSQGRGNTEAFF
TGTGCCAGCTCCCAGGGTCGAGGGAACACTGAAGCTTTCTTT
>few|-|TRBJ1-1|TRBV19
CASSITVDTEAFF
TGTGCCAGTAGTATAACGGTGGACACTGAAGCTTTCTTT
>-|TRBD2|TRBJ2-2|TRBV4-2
CASSRLRGIAGGPGTGELFF
TGTGCCAGCAGCCGACTCCGAGGAATAGCGGGGGGGCCGGGCACCGGGGAGCTGTTTTTT
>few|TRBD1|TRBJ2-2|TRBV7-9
CASSLEEGQGATGELFF
TGTGCCAGCAGCTTAGAAGAGGGACAGGGGGCAACCGGGGAGCTGTTTTTT
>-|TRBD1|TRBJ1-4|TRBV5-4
CAWTVGTGEKLFF
TGTGCCTGGACCGTTGGGACAGGTGAAAAACTGTTTTTT
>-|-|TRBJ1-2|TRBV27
CASSRLPTLYGYTF
TGTGCCAGCAGTCGACTCCCCACACTCTATGGCTACACCTTC
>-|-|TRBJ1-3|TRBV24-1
CATSVFLNWEGGNTIYF
TGTGCCACCAGTGTATTCCTGAATTGGGAGGGGGGAAACACCATATATTTT
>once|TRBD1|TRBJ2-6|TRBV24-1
CATSDTGTGTSGANVLTF
TGTGCCACCAGTGACACCGGGACAGGAACCTCTGGGGCCAACGTCCTGACTTTC
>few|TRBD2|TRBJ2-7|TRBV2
CASRSYGTRIYF
TGTGCCAGCAGATCCTACGGGACTAGAATATACTTC
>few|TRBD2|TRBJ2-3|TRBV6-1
CASSEGLAGFTDTQYF
TGTGCCAGCAGTGAGGGACTAGCGGGGTTCACAGATACGCAGTATTTT
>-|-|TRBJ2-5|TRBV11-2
CASSPDPGSPTQYF
TGTGCCAGCAGCCCCGACCCGGGTTCCCCGACCCAGTACTTC
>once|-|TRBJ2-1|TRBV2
CASLLYANEQFF
TGTGCCAGTTTACTCTACGCAAATGAGCAGTTCTTC
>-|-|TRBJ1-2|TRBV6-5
CASRQGPNYGYTF
TGTGCCAGCAGACAGGGACCTAACTATGGCTACACCTTC
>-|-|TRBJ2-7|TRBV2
CASSSVYEQYF
TGTGCCAGCAGTTCCGTCTACGAGCAGTACTTC
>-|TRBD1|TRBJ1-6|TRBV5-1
CASSSGTVAFNSPLHF
TGCGCCAGCAGCTCCGGGACAGTTGCCTTTAATTCACCCCTCCACTTT
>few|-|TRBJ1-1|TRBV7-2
CASTVGGRIAEAFF
TGTGCCAGCACCGTCGGGGGGCGCATCGCTGAAGCTTTCTTT
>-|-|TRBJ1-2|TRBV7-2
CASSLLRDGYTF
TGTGCCAGCAGCTTATTGCGGGATGGCTACACCTTC
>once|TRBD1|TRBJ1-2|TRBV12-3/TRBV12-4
CASERDRGDGYTF
TGTGCCAGCGAGAGAGACAGGGGAGACGGCTACACCTTC
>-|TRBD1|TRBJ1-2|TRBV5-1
CASSLQPGQGALGYTF
TGCGCCAGCAGCTTGCAACCGGGACAGGGGGCGCTTGGCTACACCTTC
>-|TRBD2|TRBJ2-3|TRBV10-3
CAIRQGGSTDTQYF
TGTGCCATCAGGCAGGGAGGGAGCACAGATACGCAGTATTTT
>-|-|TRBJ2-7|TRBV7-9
CASSPRDSSYEQYF
TGTGCCAGCAGCCCCCGGGACTCCTCCTACGAGCAGTACTTC
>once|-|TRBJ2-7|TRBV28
CASSKGRFYEQYF
TGTGCCAGCAGCAAGGGGCGGTTCTACGAGCAGTACTTC
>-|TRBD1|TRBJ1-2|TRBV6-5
CASSRTGDYGYTF
TGTGCCAGCAGTCGTACAGGGGACTATGGCTACACCTTC
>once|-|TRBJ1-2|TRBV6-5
CASSRQRDGYTF
TGTGCCAGCAGCCGACAGAGAGATGGCTACACCTTC
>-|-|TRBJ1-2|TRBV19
CASSGGQTINYGYTF
TGTGCCAGTAGTGGAGGACAGACCATCAACTATGGCTACACCTTC
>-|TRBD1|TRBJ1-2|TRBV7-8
CASSLSGPGTVLEDGYTF
TGTGCCAGCAGCTTAAGTGGTCCTGGGACAGTCCTTGAGGATGGCTACACCTTC
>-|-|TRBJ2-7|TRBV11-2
CASSLGGGYEQYF
TGTGCCAGCAGCTTAGGAGGGGGATACGAGCAGTACTTC
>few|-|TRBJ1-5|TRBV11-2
CASSPRHKSNQPQHF
TGTGCCAGCAGCCCCCGACATAAGAGCAATCAGCCCCAGCATTTT
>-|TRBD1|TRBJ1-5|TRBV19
CASSPDRNNQPQHF
TGTGCCAGTAGTCCGGACAGGAACAATCAGCCCCAGCATTTT
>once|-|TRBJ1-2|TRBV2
CASTIENIGYTF
TGTGCCAGCACAATAGAAAATATCGGCTACACCTTC
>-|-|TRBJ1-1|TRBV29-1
CSVNTGFVNTEAFF
TGCAGCGTCAATACAGGGTTTGTGAACACTGAAGCTTTCTTT
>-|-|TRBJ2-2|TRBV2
CASITGSSTGELFF
TGTGCCAGCATTACAGGGAGCTCCACCGGGGAGCTGTTTTTT
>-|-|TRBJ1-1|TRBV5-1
CASSFTGVRNTEAFF
TGCGCCAGCAGCTTTACCGGGGTTCGGAACACTGAAGCTTTCTTT
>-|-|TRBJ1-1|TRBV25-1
CASSEGQTTNTEAFF
TGTGCCAGCAGTGAAGGACAGACCACTAACACTGAAGCTTTCTTT
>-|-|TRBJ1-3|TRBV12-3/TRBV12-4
CASAYLGNTIYF
TGTGCCAGCGCGTATTTGGGAAACACCATATATTTT
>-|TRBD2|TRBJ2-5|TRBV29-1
CSVGGGSSQETQYF
TGCAGCGTTGGGGGAGGGAGCTCCCAAGAGACCCAGTACTTC
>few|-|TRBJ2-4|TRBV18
CASSQGLSNVQYF
TGTGCCAGCTCACAGGGACTCTCAAATGTTCAGTACTTC
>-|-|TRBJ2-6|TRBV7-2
CASSRGQGSAASGANVLTF
TGTGCCAGCAGTCGAGGTCAGGGTTCCGCAGCCTCTGGGGCCAACGTCCTGACTTTC
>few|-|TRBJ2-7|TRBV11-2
CASTPNLDYNEQYF
TGTGCCAGCACCCCTAACCTAGATTACAACGAGCAGTACTTC
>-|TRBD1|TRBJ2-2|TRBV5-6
CASVDRAGELFF
TGTGCCAGCGTGGACAGGGCCGGGGAGCTGTTTTTT
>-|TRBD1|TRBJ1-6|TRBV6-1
CASSEDRGSPLHF
TGTGCCAGCAGTGAAGACAGGGGCTCACCCCTCCACTTT
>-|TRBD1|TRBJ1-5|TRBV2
CASSRTGANQPQHF
TGTGCCAGCAGTCGGACAGGGGCCAATCAGCCCCAGCATTTT
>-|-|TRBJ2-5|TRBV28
CASSSPGNGQETQYF
TGTGCCAGCAGTTCGCCAGGGAATGGCCAAGAGACCCAGTACTTC
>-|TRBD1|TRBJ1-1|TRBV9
CASSVTGEYTEAFF
TGTGCCAGCAGCGTGACAGGGGAATACACTGAAGCTTTCTTT
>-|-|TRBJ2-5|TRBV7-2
CASSFDRTQETQYF
TGTGCCAGCAGCTTCGACAGGACGCAAGAGACCCAGTACTTC
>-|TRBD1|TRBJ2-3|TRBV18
CASSQDRVTDTQYF
TGTGCCAGCTCACAGGACAGGGTGACAGATACGCAGTATTTT
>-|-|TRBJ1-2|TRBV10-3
CAIRQWGANYGYTF
TGTGCCATCAGACAGTGGGGCGCGAACTATGGCTACACCTTC
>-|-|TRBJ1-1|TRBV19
CASSFTGSTEAFF
TGTGCCAGTAGTTTTACAGGGTCTACTGAAGCTTTCTTT